This T cell receptor (beta chain) emerged from a study of blood T cell repertoires in COVID-19. Whole-study context: From T cells, B-cell-depleted T cells, or PBMCs came the material, which was cDNA or gDNA.

Trimming shortened V by 5 bases and J by 6 bases, and 27 bases separated the two germline ends. Germline assignment: CDR1 SEHNR and CDR2 FQNEAQ (reference sequence). The CDR3 loop spans 18 amino acids. In the authors' methods: Reference gene primers were amplified, and this amplification served to estimate nucleated cell counts. Sequencing used immunoSEQ multiplex PCR; TCRdb keeps in-frame clones, though not all of them. That table gives V, J and clone size, and the DNA gave D and trimming. The sample carries about 350,000 clones, around 87% recorded once. The receptor was derived from a woman aged 50 to 65 with COVID-19, enrolled during active disease. This chain connects TRBV7-9 to TRBJ2-3; D might be TRBD2 (6 bases). The sample taken for sequencing was peripheral blood. This CDR3 is CASSPSLRRGKIIDTQYF. As DNA, the CDR3 is TGTGCCAGCAGCCCCTCACTAAGGCGGGGAAAGATAATTGATACGCAGTATTTT.